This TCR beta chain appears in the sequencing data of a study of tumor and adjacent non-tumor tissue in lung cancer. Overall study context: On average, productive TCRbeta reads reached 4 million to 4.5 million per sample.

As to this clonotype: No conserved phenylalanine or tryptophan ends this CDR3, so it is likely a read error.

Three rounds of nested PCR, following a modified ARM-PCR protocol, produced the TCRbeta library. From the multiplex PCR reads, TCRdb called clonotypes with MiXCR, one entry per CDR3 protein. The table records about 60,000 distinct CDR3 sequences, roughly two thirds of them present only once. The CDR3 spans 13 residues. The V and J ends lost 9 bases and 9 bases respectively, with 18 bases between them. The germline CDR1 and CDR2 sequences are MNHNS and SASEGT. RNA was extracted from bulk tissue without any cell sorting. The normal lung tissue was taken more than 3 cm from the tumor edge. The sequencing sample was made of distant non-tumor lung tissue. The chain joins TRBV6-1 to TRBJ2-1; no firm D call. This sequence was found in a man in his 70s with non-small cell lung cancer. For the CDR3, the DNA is TGTGCCAGTAGGGAACACCGAGGCGGTGAGCAGTTCTAC. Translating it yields CASREHRGGEQFY.